This paragraph reports one T cell receptor (beta chain). This entry is derived from a study of T cells in localized non-small cell lung cancer. The method was immunoSEQ multiplex PCR; TCRdb's version includes in-frame clones alone and lacks a portion of them. The sample records tens of thousands of clones, roughly 90% being singletons. Looked up from germline, CDR1 is MNHNS and CDR2 is SASEGT. CDR3 length: 15 amino acids. V trimming: 5 bases; J trimming: 2 bases; junction bases outside the gene matches: 6. The source material was peripheral blood, sampled before any cancer treatment. This chain uses TRBV6-1 with TRBJ2-3, with 8 bases fitting TRBD1. This TCR came from a woman aged 35 to 70 with stage I lung adenocarcinoma. The DNA for the CDR3 is TGTGCCAGCAGTCGGATGGGACAGGACACAGATACGCAGTATTTT. As protein: CASSRMGQDTDTQYF.